This T cell receptor beta chain was profiled in a study of TIL therapy for anti-PD-1-resistant metastatic lung cancer (dated by TCRdb to the early 2020s). At the level of the whole study: Tumors were collected before any PD-1/PD-L1 blockade, after which patients were given nivolumab, and patients who progressed were given lymphodepletion, an infusion of expanded TIL and IL-2. Most of the cohort had lung adenocarcinoma, including four EGFR-mutant tumors and two ALK-rearranged tumors, and half of the patients were either current or former smokers. A median non-synonymous tumor mutation burden of approximately 1.4 mutations per megabase was determined across the cohort by whole-exome sequencing. A median age of roughly 55 years (range about 38-75) and a median tumor PD-L1 proportion score of roughly 6% were recorded among enrolled patients. Clonotypes were tracked across tumor, expanded TIL product and serial blood samples by T cell receptor beta sequencing of tumor and peripheral blood.

Using bias-controlled multiplex PCR with the immunoSEQ v3 hsTCRB kit, the TCR beta CDR3 regions were amplified from genomic DNA. TCR libraries were sequenced on an Illumina NextSeq 500 to 1.5 million to 2 million read pairs for survey level or about 5-6.5 million for deep level. The study's processing was this. V, D and J genes were assigned, non-productive sequences were removed, and clonality was reported by immunoSEQ Analyzer software. Repertoires of infused TIL and blood were compared using productive Simpson clonality and the Morisita overlap index of productive TRB rearrangements. Absolute clonotype counts in blood were estimated as lymphocyte count times CD3+ fraction times the clone's productive frequency. TCRdb provides this immuneACCESS table in a form limited to in-frame rearrangements. Some clones are lacking; in checked studies, under half of them reflect an unresolved V gene, and why the rest are absent is not known. The DNA gave D and trimming, while V, J and clone size come from that table. This sample holds tens of thousands of clones; 65% to 80% were observed only once. The ten largest clones add up to 4% to 5.5% of the sample.

The germline V gene specifies SNHLY as CDR1 and FYNNEI as CDR2. Ends trimmed: V by 7 bases, J by 4 bases; bases unmatched to a gene: 8. Its CDR3 holds 14 amino acids, cysteine through phenylalanine. Only the CDR3 portion is preserved as DNA: 42 bases, with reading frame beginning at the first base. This specimen's time point label, interpreted: pre-treatment sample, taken before nivolumab and TIL therapy. A phase I trial run at two centers enrolled adults with stage 4 NSCLC between October 2017 and 2020. Samples came from a single-arm, open-label phase I trial of tumor-infiltrating lymphocyte therapy with nivolumab in advanced non-small cell lung cancer. Mononuclear cells from blood collected in EDTA tubes were isolated on a Ficoll gradient and snap-frozen as pellets, and DNA was then extracted using a Qiagen mini-prep kit. About this clone itself: Its target antigen remains unknown. Base quality data are lacking; no much larger clone is found one base away.

Here is what the overall study found, with its caveats: Infused TIL clonotypes partially replaced the baseline peripheral repertoire then decayed over months, with no apparent association between persistence and response. The study protocol defined all tumor marker inferences as exploratory. The cohort was highly selected, with more treatment-naive, never-smoker and oncogene-addicted patients than typical, limiting generalizability.

The sequence is built from TRBV2 and TRBJ1-1; 8 of the junction bases match TRBD1. Sequenced here: blood, sampled at baseline. The clonotype was recovered from a woman aged 30 to 85 with non-small cell lung cancer. The nucleotide sequence reads TGTGCCAGCATTTTCTTTACAGGGGGCACTGAAGCTTTCTTT. Its translation is CASIFFTGGTEAFF. The full variable domain, completed from the reference TRBV2 and TRBJ1-1 proteins outside the CDR3, reads EPEVTQTPSHQVTQMGQEVILRCVPISNHLYFYWYRQILGQKVEFLVSFYNNEISEKSEIFDDQFSVERPDGSNFTLKIRSTKLEDSAMYFCASIFFTGGTEAFFGQGTRLTVV.